This TCR beta chain was identified during a study of blood T cell repertoires in COVID-19. Study-wide context: Spain, Italy and the United States supplied samples that represented acute and convalescent COVID-19. From T cells, B-cell-depleted T cells, or PBMCs came the material, which was cDNA or gDNA.

Everyone who took part was roughly 18 to 95 years old, and they came from about 23 US areas. Self-reported history from a screening survey and questionnaire set each donor's cohort. Method: immunoSEQ multiplex PCR; TCRdb's copy keeps in-frame clones and lacks some. The table includes fewer than 300,000 clones, 70% to 90% detected once. This CDR3 has 16 amino acids. Germline V gene sequence: CDR1 MDHEN, CDR2 SYDVKM. V was clipped by 3 bases and J by 0 bases; unmatched bases: 5. Sequencing was done on a sample of PBMCs or T cells enriched from blood (not recorded which). The sequence was collected from a woman younger than 45 who had recovered from COVID-19. This rearrangement joins TRBV28 to TRBJ2-3; 8 positions agree with TRBD2. The CDR3 region is CASSFRTSLSTDTQYF. In nucleotides, the CDR3 is TGTGCCAGCAGTTTCCGGACTAGCCTCAGCACAGATACGCAGTATTTT.